This T cell receptor (beta chain) is from a study of regulatory T cells in long-lasting Graves disease. General study points: Repertoires from persistent disease leaned toward TRBV28, TRBJ1-2 and TRBJ2-5. Small sample size may have lowered accuracy.

Assembly of TCR beta libraries relied on iRepertoire HTBI primers together with Arm-PCR of CDR3 regions. TCRdb called the multiplex PCR reads again in MiXCR, with one record for every CDR3 protein. This sample has about 440,000 distinct CDR3 sequences; about 15% occur once, and the top ten carry 16%. Indicated time point: newly diagnosed GD, antithyroid drugs for less than 3 months. From RNA extracted from PBMCs, the TCR library was made. V was shortened by 0 bases and J by 5 bases, with 7 bases between the two germline ends. Germline V lookup: CDR1 MNHEY, CDR2 SVGAGI. CDR3 length: 13 residues. This clonotype was seen many times. Its antigen is as yet unknown. These same records also appear under a second study, on T cells in Graves' hyperthyroidism and ophthalmopathy. As that report states: In blood, most of the thyroid clonotypes expanded above 0.001 were also present.

This chain connects TRBV6-5 to TRBJ2-5; D not certain. The TCR sequence derives from a woman in her twenties or thirties with Graves disease. The source was peripheral blood mononuclear cells (PBMCs), collected at new diagnosis, from a patient treated with antithyroid drugs. The DNA of the CDR3 is TGTGCCAGCAGTTACTCCTCAGGCGAGACCCAGTACTTC. Encoded protein: CASSYSSGETQYF.